One sample yielded the 26 T cell receptor beta chains listed below, sequenced in a study of T cells in Graves' hyperthyroidism and ophthalmopathy. RNA transcripts served as the template for amplifying TCR beta CDR3 regions. Carried out on the TCR CDR3, a first-round RT-PCR used the HTBI primer set. TCRdb reprocessed the multiplex PCR reads via MiXCR and lists one record per CDR3 protein. The repertoire includes 380,000 or so distinct CDR3 sequences, over 15% of them detected once, and roughly 3.5% sits in the top ten. Sequenced material: blood. The receptors were sampled from a woman aged 18-30 years with Graves' hyperthyroidism.

This clonotype was seen more than once but under ten times. V gene TRBV19 combines with J gene TRBJ2-7; D not certain. The CDR3 loop spans 15 amino acids. With 1 base removed from V and 2 bases from J, the gap between germline ends came to 12 bases. Germline assignment: CDR1 LNHDA and CDR2 SQIVND (reference sequence). CDR3 residues: CASSIGGAPTYEQYF. As DNA, the CDR3 is TGTGCCAGTAGTATAGGGGGTGCCCCAACCTACGAGCAGTACTTC.

This clonotype appeared many times. This chain joins TRBV12-3 or TRBV12-4 and TRBJ1-6, with 8 bases identical to TRBD1. The CDR3 is 16 amino acids. V dropped 5 bases and J dropped 7; count of bases not matched to a gene: 10. CDR3 in DNA: TGTGCCAGCAGTCCTTCCGACAGGGGCAGAAATTCACCCCTCCACTTT. As protein: CASSPSDRGRNSPLHF.

This sequence joins TRBV27 and TRBJ1-2; 10 positions match TRBD1. Germline trimming cut 5 bases from V and 6 bases from J; bases unmatched to any gene: 9. The CDR3 spans 15 residues. CDR1 and CDR2 from the germline V gene are MNHEY and SMNVEV (reference sequence). The CDR3 region is CASSRRTGGGHGYTF. The CDR3 nucleotides read TGTGCCAGCAGTCGCCGGACAGGGGGGGGGCATGGCTACACCTTC.

Many counts were recorded for this clonotype. The chain uses TRBV6-5 and TRBJ1-1, with D perhaps matching TRBD1 (6 bases). The V gene's germline CDR1 is MNHEY and CDR2 SVGAGI. V shed 2 bases and J shed 1 base, with 14 bases lying between them. CDR3 length: 16 amino acids. The CDR3 nucleotides read TGTGCCAGCAGTTACGCATATTACAGGGAGAACACTGAAGCTTTCTTT. It specifies CASSYAYYRENTEAFF.

This chain uses TRBV11-2 with TRBJ2-5; D uncertain. The CDR3 covers 13 residues. V lost 5 bases and J lost 1, with 8 bases in between. Germline CDR1 is SGHAT and CDR2 is FQNNGV. The CDR3 region is CASSQRLQETQYF. CDR3 nucleotides: TGTGCCAGCAGCCAGAGGCTCCAAGAGACCCAGTACTTC.

The chain has TRBV10-1 and TRBJ2-7; D is possibly TRBD2 (6 bases). This CDR3 has 14 residues. Per the germline V gene, CDR1 is WNHNN and CDR2 is SYGVQD (reference sequence). Trimming left V 6 bases short and J 0 bases short, with 12 bases between. The CDR3 sequence is CASSRDLSSYEQYF. The CDR3 DNA reads as TGCGCCAGCAGCCGGGACTTGAGCTCCTACGAGCAGTACTTC.

This clonotype was seen a handful of times. The chain couples TRBV5-4 to TRBJ1-1; D is undetermined. The CDR3 extends over 17 amino acids. V lost 2 bases to trimming and J lost 3 bases, with 20 bases between them. Germline CDR1 is SGHNT and CDR2 is YYREEE (reference sequence). CDR3 sequence reads: CASSFHLNGEGYTEAFF. CDR3 in DNA: TGTGCCAGCAGCTTCCATCTTAACGGGGAAGGGTACACTGAAGCTTTCTTT.

In its sample, this clonotype was seen a few times. The chain couples TRBV5-1 to TRBJ1-6; a weak D match, TRBD1 (5 bases). CDR1 and CDR2 from the germline V gene are SGHRS and YFSETQ. CDR3 size: 15 residues. V was pared by 1 base and J by 7 bases, with 12 bases between. The CDR3 here is CASSLSQGWNSPLHF. Here the CDR3 DNA reads TGCGCCAGCAGCTTGTCGCAGGGTTGGAATTCACCCCTCCACTTT.

This clonotype has ten or more counts. V usage is TRBV4-2 and J usage is TRBJ1-2; D unclear. Germline CDR1 is LGHNA and CDR2 is YNFKEQ. The V and J ends lost 5 bases and 2 bases respectively, with 15 bases between them. The CDR3 contains 15 residues. CDR3 DNA sequence: TGTGCCAGCAGCTCCTTGGACCCAGCGAACTATGGCTACACCTTC. Its protein product is CASSSLDPANYGYTF.

This clonotype was detected many times. In DNA form, the CDR3 reads TGTGCTCGGGTGGCGGGCACTGAAGCTTTCTTT. Amino acids: CARVAGTEAFF. This rearrangement joins TRBV2 to TRBJ1-1; D gene unclear. Per germline, CDR1 SNHLY and CDR2 FYNNEI. The CDR3 length is 11 residues.

This clonotype was observed a few times. This chain uses TRBV5-1 with TRBJ2-2; 8 bases line up with TRBD1. J lost 4 bases, V lost 2 bases, and 10 bases had no gene match. Looked up from germline, CDR1 is SGHRS and CDR2 is YFSETQ. The length of the CDR3 is 17 residues. The CDR3 DNA sequence: TGCGCCAGCAGCTTAAGACCCGGGACAGGTGTCACCGGGGAGCTGTTTTTT. Translated: CASSLRPGTGVTGELFF. Full variable domain (remainder filled in from reference TRBV5-1 and TRBJ2-2): KAGVTQTPRYLIKTRGQQVTLSCSPISGHRSVSWYQQTPGQGLQFLFEYFSETQRNKGNFPGRFSGRQFSNSRSEMNVSTLELGDSALYLCASSLRPGTGVTGELFFGEGSRLTVL.

V usage is TRBV6-1 and J usage is TRBJ1-2, with D possibly being TRBD1 (6 bases). The CDR3 loop spans 14 amino acids. Germline CDR1 MNHNS, CDR2 SASEGT. V dropped 6 bases and J dropped 0 bases, with 11 bases sitting between them. CDR3 residues: CASSHRTANYGYTF. The CDR3 coding sequence is TGTGCCAGCAGCCACCGGACAGCTAACTATGGCTACACCTTC.

This clonotype showed up many times. The chain has TRBV29-1 and TRBJ2-7, with no clear D. V shed 7 bases and J shed 2 bases, with 9 bases lying between them. The CDR3 has 11 residues. Germline CDR1 and CDR2: SQVTM and ANQGSEA. The CDR3 sequence: CSAGRTYEQYF. CDR3 DNA sequence: TGCAGCGCGGGCCGAACCTACGAGCAGTACTTC.

A few counts support this clonotype. The chain has TRBV30 and TRBJ1-1, with 8 bases lining up with TRBD1. The J segment lost 2 bases and the V segment lost 2 bases, leaving 7 bases of the junction unmatched. CDR1 and CDR2 (germline): GTSNPN, SVGIG (reference sequence). The CDR3 loop spans 15 amino acids. The chain's CDR3 is CAWSFRTGINTEAFF. DNA of the CDR3: TGTGCCTGGAGTTTCCGGACAGGGATAAACACTGAAGCTTTCTTT.

This clonotype was observed a few times. J is TRBJ2-4 and V is TRBV29-1, with D perhaps TRBD2 (5 bases). The CDR3 contains 14 residues. Trimming cost V 1 base and J 6 bases, with 13 bases left between them. The germline V gene encodes CDR1 SQVTM and CDR2 ANQGSEA. The CDR3 DNA sequence: TGCAGCGTTGAAGGCGGAGGACCCGGAAACATTCAGTACTTC. The encoded protein is CSVEGGGPGNIQYF. The variable domain in full, completed from reference TRBV29-1 and TRBJ2-4, reads SAVISQKPSRDICQRGTSLTIQCQVDSQVTMMFWYRQQPGQSLTLIATANQGSEATYESGFVIDKFPISRPNLTFSTLTVSNMSPEDSSIYLCSVEGGGPGNIQYFGAGTRLSVL.

This rearrangement joins TRBV3-1 to TRBJ2-2; 7 bases map to TRBD1. This CDR3 is 15 amino acids long. Trimming cost V 5 bases and J 7 bases; bases outside gene matches: 10. Germline-derived CDR1 and CDR2 are LGHDT and YNNKEL (reference sequence). CDR3 residues: CASSFDRVSVGELFF. CDR3 coding DNA: TGTGCCAGCAGCTTCGACAGGGTTAGCGTCGGGGAGCTGTTTTTT.

The chain couples TRBV28 to TRBJ1-5, with D perhaps TRBD1 (6 bases). The CDR3 loop spans 14 amino acids. Germline CDR1 is MDHEN and CDR2 is SYDVKM. The V end lost 10 bases, the J end lost 1 base, and 14 bases lay between the germline ends. CDR3 in amino acids: CAITGRGSNQPQHF. Here the CDR3 DNA reads TGTGCCATCACAGGGAGGGGAAGCAATCAGCCCCAGCATTTT.

This clonotype was detected only a few times. The chain uses TRBV11-1 and TRBJ1-4; 7 bases fit TRBD1. CDR1 and CDR2 from the germline V gene are SGHAT and FQDESV (reference sequence). The CDR3 runs 16 residues. V was clipped by 5 bases and J by 7 bases; unmatched bases: 13. The CDR3 bases are TGTGCCAGCAGCGACTATACAGGGGAAGTTGGTGAAAAACTGTTTTTT. Translating gives CASSDYTGEVGEKLFF.

This clonotype came up many times. J is TRBJ1-2 and V is TRBV5-1; D gene uncertain. The CDR3 loop spans 13 amino acids. Germline V lookup: CDR1 SGHRS, CDR2 YFSETQ. V was shortened by 7 bases and J by 0 bases, with 10 bases between the two germline ends. The DNA for the CDR3 is TGCGCCAGCGGAGAAGAGGCTAACTATGGCTACACCTTC. Amino acids: CASGEEANYGYTF.

This clonotype was detected only a few times. V usage is TRBV5-1 and J usage is TRBJ2-7, with D perhaps matching TRBD2 (5 bases). The CDR3 totals 13 residues. Trimming removed 4 bases from V and 5 bases from J, with 13 bases in between. Germline CDR1 is SGHRS and CDR2 is YFSETQ. As DNA, the CDR3 is TGCGCCAGCAGCGTACCACTAGACAACGAGCAGTACTTC. Residues: CASSVPLDNEQYF.

This clonotype was counted a few times. The chain carries TRBV15 and TRBJ2-7; the D gene is possibly TRBD1 (6 bases). Germline lookup yields CDR1 LNHNV and CDR2 YYDKDF (reference sequence). The V and J ends lost 6 bases and 3 bases respectively, with 21 bases between them. This CDR3 has 16 amino acids. This CDR3 reads CATSPFPGTPYYEQYF. In DNA, the CDR3 is TGTGCCACCAGTCCCTTCCCCGGGACACCTTACTACGAGCAGTACTTC.

This clonotype was recorded at least ten times. The V call is TRBV15, the J call TRBJ2-3, with 9 bases that match TRBD1. The CDR3 has 15 amino acids. V trimming: 8 bases; J trimming: 3 bases; junction bases outside the gene matches: 9. Germline values: CDR1 LNHNV, CDR2 YYDKDF (reference sequence). The chain's CDR3 is CATQPGDRATDTQYF. For the CDR3, the DNA is TGTGCCACCCAACCGGGGGACAGGGCGACAGATACGCAGTATTTT.

At least ten counts were recorded for this clonotype. The CDR3 sequence: CATSRMAGDTEAFF. CDR3 in DNA: TGTGCCACCAGCAGAATGGCAGGGGACACTGAAGCTTTCTTT. The chain links TRBV15 to TRBJ1-1, with a weak D call TRBD1 (6 bases). V was shortened by 2 bases and J by 3 bases, with 10 bases between the two germline ends. Per germline, CDR1 LNHNV and CDR2 YYDKDF (reference sequence). The CDR3 contains 14 residues.

The sample holds many counts of this clonotype. The rearrangement links TRBV6-1 to TRBJ1-2; possibly TRBD1 for D (6 bases). In germline, CDR1 is MNHNS, CDR2 SASEGT. V was clipped by 5 bases and J by 7 bases, with 20 bases between them. This CDR3 comprises 15 residues. The CDR3: CASSPSPGAYGGYTF. The CDR3 DNA reads as TGTGCCAGCAGTCCGTCCCCGGGGGCGTATGGTGGCTACACCTTC.

This clonotype was found many times. The chain combines TRBV7-6 with TRBJ2-7; D may be TRBD2 (6 bases). The length of the CDR3 is 14 residues. Trimming left V 3 bases short and J 3 bases short, with 12 bases between. CDR1 and CDR2 (germline): SGHVS, FNYEAQ. CDR3 amino acids: CASSFGGDLYEQYF. CDR3 coding DNA: TGTGCCAGCAGCTTCGGCGGGGACCTCTACGAGCAGTACTTC.

This clonotype was seen repeatedly, ten times or more. The chain couples TRBV2 to TRBJ2-2; 9 nucleotides align to TRBD2. This CDR3 has 15 amino acids. CDR1 and CDR2 (germline): SNHLY, FYNNEI. Trimming took 2 bases from V and 4 from J; bases not matched to a gene: 2. CDR3: CASSEQRGVTGELFF. The CDR3 region has the DNA TGTGCCAGCAGTGAACAGCGGGGGGTCACCGGGGAGCTGTTTTTT.